This is a list of T cell receptor beta chains from one sample in a study of lymphopenia after photon versus proton radiotherapy. Method: immunoSEQ multiplex PCR; TCRdb's copy keeps in-frame clones and lacks some. Of about 39,000 clones listed, about 94% are singletons. The sample here was peripheral blood, taken from a patient treated with photon-based radiotherapy. The receptors shown here come from a man aged 60 to 69 with cholangiocarcinoma. CDR3s include the opening cysteine and the closing phenylalanine or tryptophan. D genes are given only for firm matches. Some rows have no size entry. The others give once, few or many, or a class for an expanded clone.

>.|TRBV10-1|.|TRBJ2-1
TGCGCCAGCAGTGGGGAGGACGTATACAATGAGCAGTTCTTC
CASSGEDVYNEQFF
>TRBD1|TRBV28|.|TRBJ1-5
TGTGCCAGCAGTTTAATACAGGGGCATCAGCCCCAGCATTTT
CASSLIQGHQPQHF
>TRBD1|TRBV6-1|.|TRBJ2-1
TGTGCCAGCAGTCAAGACAGGGGGGCTGAGCAGTTCTTC
CASSQDRGAEQFF
>TRBD1|TRBV10-3|.|TRBJ1-3
TGTGCCATCAGCACCGGGACAGCCTTAAGAAACACCATATATTTT
CAISTGTALRNTIYF
>.|TRBV7-3|.|TRBJ2-1
TGTGCCAGCAGCGCCTCGGGGGGCCCAGCTAGCTACAATGAGCAGTTCTTC
CASSASGGPASYNEQFF
>.|TRBV18|once|TRBJ2-1
TGTGCCAGCTCACCGGATAATGAGCAGTTCTTC
CASSPDNEQFF
>.|TRBV20-1|few|TRBJ1-2
TGCAGTGCTACTCCGAACTATGGCTACACCTTC
CSATPNYGYTF
>TRBD1|TRBV5-1|.|TRBJ2-1
TGCGCCAGCAGCCTCCGGGACAGGGGTAATGAGCAGTTCTTC
CASSLRDRGNEQFF
>TRBD2|TRBV5-1|.|TRBJ2-1
TGCGCCAGCAGCTTGGACTCCAGCGGGAGTGCGTATGAGCAGTTCTTC
CASSLDSSGSAYEQFF
>.|TRBV16|.|TRBJ1-2
TGTGCCAGCAGCCAATCCGACAGTAACTATGGCTACACCTTC
CASSQSDSNYGYTF
>.|TRBV7-2|once|TRBJ2-5
TGTGCCAGCAGCTTAATAGATTCGGAGACCCAGTACTTC
CASSLIDSETQYF
>.|TRBV4-1|.|TRBJ1-1
TGCGCCAGCAGCCAAGATCGGCAGGGCCCGCCTGAAGCTTTCTTT
CASSQDRQGPPEAFF
>.|TRBV12-5|.|TRBJ1-1
TGTGCTAGTGGTTTGGGTCTGAACACTGAAGCTTTCTTT
CASGLGLNTEAFF
>.|TRBV5-8|.|TRBJ2-1
TGTGCCAGCAGCTTGACCCTTAACAATGAGCAGTTCTTC
CASSLTLNNEQFF
>TRBD1|TRBV18|.|TRBJ2-3
TGTGCCAGCTCACCCGGACAGGACACAGATACGCAGTATTTT
CASSPGQDTDTQYF
>TRBD1|TRBV11-3|.|TRBJ2-2
TGTGCCAGCAGCTTAGGGACAGGGGGTCTCGGGGAGCTGTTTTTT
CASSLGTGGLGELFF
>.|TRBV7-2|.|TRBJ1-6
TGTGCCAGCAGCCCCTTGGGGGAAAATTCACCCCTCCACTTT
CASSPLGENSPLHF
>.|TRBV28|.|TRBJ1-2
TGTGCCAGCAGTTTAGTCGGTGCGGGACTAGCTAACTATGGCTACACCTTC
CASSLVGAGLANYGYTF
>.|TRBV5-5|.|TRBJ2-4
TGTGCCAGCAGCCAGGACCCCGAGGGCATTCAGTACTTC
CASSQDPEGIQYF
>TRBD2|TRBV6-5|.|TRBJ2-5
TGTGCCAGCAGTTACGCGGGGGGCCACCAAGAGACCCAGTACTTC
CASSYAGGHQETQYF
>TRBD2|TRBV5-1|.|TRBJ2-1
TGCGCCAGCAGCAGGCTTAGCGGGGGGCGAAATGAGCAGTTCTTC
CASSRLSGGRNEQFF
>TRBD1|TRBV9|.|TRBJ2-3
TGTGCCAGCAGCGTTCAGACAGGGCGCACAGATACGCAGTATTTT
CASSVQTGRTDTQYF
>.|TRBV28|once|TRBJ1-5
TGTGCCAGCAACCTCCGGGACGGCTATCAGCCCCAGCATTTT
CASNLRDGYQPQHF
>TRBD1|TRBV11-2|.|TRBJ1-4
TGTGCCAGCAGCCCCTGGACAGGGTCCAATGAAAAACTGTTTTTT
CASSPWTGSNEKLFF
>.|TRBV2|.|TRBJ2-7
TGTGCCAGCAGTCAAGGGGACGAGCAGTACTTC
CASSQGDEQYF
>TRBD2|TRBV19|.|TRBJ2-5
TGTGCCAGTAGTCCGCAAAGCGGGAGTGAGACCCAGTACTTC
CASSPQSGSETQYF
>TRBD2|TRBV4-2|.|TRBJ2-7
TGTGCCAGCAGCCGAGGACTAGTGGGTTCTTCCTACGAGCAGTACTTC
CASSRGLVGSSYEQYF
>.|TRBV5-6|once|TRBJ2-5
TGTGCCAGCAGCCGAGAGGAGGGGGCGGTAGAGACCCAGTACTTC
CASSREEGAVETQYF
>.|TRBV11-3|.|TRBJ2-2
TGTGCCAGCAGCTTAGATCTGGTTAAGTCAAACACCGGGGAGCTGTTTTTT
CASSLDLVKSNTGELFF
>.|TRBV23-1|.|TRBJ2-7
TGCGCCAGCAGTCAATTTCAGGGAGGATCCTACGAGCAGTACTTC
CASSQFQGGSYEQYF